This T cell receptor (beta chain) was sequenced in a study of blood T cell repertoires in COVID-19. The overall study: Samples of COVID-19 (acute and convalescent) were obtained from the United States, Italy and Spain.

Authors' methods: Scientists estimated how many nucleated cells there were by amplifying reference gene primers. Sequenced by immunoSEQ multiplex PCR; TCRdb stores in-frame clones only, minus some. V and J calls and clone size are those listed in that table; D and trimming were worked out from the DNA. The sample holds approximately 270,000 clones, approximately 83% seen once. Among Cohort 3 donors, those recovered had two negative PCRs, clearance, or symptom resolution. This clone appeared once. The trim removed 1 base at V and 4 bases at J, leaving 11 bases unmatched. Germline assignment: CDR1 SEHNR and CDR2 FQNEAQ (reference sequence). This CDR3 region has 17 residues.

The rearrangement uses TRBV7-9 and TRBJ1-2; 8 bases are shared with TRBD1. The source is a woman in her 30s who had recovered from COVID-19. The sample consisted of PBMCs or T cells enriched from blood (not recorded which). CDR3 amino acids: CASSLERLGRGPYGYTF. Written as DNA, the CDR3 is TGTGCCAGCAGCTTAGAACGGTTAGGCAGGGGGCCCTATGGCTACACCTTC.